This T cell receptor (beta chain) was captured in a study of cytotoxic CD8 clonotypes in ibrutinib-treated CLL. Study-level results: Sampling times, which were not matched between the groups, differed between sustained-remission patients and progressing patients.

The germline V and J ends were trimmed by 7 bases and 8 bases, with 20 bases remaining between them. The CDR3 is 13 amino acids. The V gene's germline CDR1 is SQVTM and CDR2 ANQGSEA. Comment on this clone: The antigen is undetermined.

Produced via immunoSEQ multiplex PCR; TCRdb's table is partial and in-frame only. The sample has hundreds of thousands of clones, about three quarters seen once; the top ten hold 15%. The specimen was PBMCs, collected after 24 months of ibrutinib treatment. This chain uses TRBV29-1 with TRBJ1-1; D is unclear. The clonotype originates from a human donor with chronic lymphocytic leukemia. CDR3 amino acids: CSAVQLILGEAFF. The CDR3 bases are TGCAGCGCCGTACAACTCATCCTCGGGGAAGCTTTCTTT.